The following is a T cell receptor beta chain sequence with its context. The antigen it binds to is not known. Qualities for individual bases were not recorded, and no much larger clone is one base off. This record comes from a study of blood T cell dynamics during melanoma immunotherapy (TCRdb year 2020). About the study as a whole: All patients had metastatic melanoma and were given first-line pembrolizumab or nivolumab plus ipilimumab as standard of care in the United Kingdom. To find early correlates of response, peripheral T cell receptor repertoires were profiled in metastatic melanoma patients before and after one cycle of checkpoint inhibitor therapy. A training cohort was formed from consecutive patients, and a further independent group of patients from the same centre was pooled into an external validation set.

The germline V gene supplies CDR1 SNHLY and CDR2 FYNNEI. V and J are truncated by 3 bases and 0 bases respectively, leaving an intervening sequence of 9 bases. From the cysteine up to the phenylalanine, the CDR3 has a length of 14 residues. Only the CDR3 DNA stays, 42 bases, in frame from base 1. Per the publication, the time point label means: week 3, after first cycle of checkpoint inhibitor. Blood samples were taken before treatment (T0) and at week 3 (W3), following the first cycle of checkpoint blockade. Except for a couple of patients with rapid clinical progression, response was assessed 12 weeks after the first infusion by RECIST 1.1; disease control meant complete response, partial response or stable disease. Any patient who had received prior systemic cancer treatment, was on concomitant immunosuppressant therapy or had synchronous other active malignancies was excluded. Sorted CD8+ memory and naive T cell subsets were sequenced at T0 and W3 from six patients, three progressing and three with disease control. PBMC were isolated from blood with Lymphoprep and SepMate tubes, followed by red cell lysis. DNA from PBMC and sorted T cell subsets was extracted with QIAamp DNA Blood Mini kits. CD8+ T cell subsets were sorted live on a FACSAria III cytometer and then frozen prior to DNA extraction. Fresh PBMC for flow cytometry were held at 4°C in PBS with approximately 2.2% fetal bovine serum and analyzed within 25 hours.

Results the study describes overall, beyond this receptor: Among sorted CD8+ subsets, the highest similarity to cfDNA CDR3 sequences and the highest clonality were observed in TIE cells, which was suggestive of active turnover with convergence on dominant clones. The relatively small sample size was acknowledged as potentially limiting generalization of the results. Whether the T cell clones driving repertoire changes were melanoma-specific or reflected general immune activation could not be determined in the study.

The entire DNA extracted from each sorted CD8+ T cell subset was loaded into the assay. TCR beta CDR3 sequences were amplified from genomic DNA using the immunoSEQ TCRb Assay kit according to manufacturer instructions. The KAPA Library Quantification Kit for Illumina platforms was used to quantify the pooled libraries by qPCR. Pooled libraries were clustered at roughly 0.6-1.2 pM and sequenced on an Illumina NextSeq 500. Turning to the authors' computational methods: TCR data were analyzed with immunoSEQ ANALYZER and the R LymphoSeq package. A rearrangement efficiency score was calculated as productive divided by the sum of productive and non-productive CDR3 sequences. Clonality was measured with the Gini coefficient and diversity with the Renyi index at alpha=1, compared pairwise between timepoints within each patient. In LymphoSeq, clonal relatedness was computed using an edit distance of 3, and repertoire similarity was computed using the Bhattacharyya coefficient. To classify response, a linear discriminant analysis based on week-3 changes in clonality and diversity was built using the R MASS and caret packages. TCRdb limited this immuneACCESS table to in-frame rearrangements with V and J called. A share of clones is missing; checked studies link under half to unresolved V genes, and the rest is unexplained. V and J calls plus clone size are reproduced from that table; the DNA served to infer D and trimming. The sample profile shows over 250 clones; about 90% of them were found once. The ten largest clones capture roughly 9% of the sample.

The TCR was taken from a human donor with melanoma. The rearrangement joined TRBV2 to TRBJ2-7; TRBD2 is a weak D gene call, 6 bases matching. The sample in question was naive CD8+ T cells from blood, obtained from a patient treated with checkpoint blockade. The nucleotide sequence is TGTGCCAGCAGTGACGAGCGGGTCTCCTACGAGCAGTACTTC. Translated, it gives CASSDERVSYEQYF.